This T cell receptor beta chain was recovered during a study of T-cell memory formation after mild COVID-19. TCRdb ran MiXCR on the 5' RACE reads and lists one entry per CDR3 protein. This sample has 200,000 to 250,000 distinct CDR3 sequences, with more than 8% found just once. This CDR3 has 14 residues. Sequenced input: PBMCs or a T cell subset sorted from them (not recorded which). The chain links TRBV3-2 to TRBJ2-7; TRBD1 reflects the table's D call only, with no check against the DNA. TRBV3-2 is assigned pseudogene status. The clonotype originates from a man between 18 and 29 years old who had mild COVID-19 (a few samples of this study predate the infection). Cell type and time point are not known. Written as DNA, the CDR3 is TGTGCCAGCAGCCAAGATCGTACAGGGACCGAGCAGTACGTC. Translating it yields CASSQDRTGTEQYV.